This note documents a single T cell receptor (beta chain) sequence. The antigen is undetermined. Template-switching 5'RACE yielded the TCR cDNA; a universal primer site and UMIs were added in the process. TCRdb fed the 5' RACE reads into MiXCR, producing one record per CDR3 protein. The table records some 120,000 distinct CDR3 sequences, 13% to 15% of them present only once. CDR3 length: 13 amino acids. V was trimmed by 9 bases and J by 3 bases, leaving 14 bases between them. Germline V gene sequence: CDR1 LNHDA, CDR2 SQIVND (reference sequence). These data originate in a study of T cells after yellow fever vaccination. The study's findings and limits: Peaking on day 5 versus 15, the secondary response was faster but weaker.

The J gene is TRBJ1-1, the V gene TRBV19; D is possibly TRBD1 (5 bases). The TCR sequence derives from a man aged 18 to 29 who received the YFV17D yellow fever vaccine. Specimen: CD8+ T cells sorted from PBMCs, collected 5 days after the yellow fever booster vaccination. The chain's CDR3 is CASDSTWDTEAFF. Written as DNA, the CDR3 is TGTGCCAGCGACAGCACTTGGGACACTGAAGCTTTCTTT.